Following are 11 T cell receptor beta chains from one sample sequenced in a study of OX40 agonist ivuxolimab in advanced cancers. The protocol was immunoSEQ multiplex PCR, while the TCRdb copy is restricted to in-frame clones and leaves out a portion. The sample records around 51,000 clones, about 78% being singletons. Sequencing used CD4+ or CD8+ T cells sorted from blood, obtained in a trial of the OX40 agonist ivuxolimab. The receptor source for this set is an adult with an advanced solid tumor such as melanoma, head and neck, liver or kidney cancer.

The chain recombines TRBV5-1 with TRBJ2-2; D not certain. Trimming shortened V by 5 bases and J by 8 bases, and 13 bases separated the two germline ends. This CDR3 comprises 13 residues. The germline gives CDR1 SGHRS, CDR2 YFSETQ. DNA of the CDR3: TGCGCCAGCAGGGATCGCGAGCGTGGGGAGCTGTTTTTT. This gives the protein CASRDRERGELFF.

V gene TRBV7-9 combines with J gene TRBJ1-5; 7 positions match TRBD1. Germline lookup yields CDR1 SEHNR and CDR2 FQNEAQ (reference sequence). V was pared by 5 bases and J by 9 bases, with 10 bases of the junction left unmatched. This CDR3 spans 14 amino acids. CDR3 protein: CASSRGQPEWPQHF. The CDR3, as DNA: TGTGCCAGCAGCCGGGGACAGCCCGAATGGCCCCAGCATTTT.

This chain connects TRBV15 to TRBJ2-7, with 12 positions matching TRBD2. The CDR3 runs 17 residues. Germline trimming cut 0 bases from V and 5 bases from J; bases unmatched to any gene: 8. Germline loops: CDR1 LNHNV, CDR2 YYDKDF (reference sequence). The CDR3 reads CATSRDTTSGSGDEQYF. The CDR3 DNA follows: TGTGCCACCAGCAGAGATACGACTAGCGGGAGTGGAGACGAGCAGTACTTC. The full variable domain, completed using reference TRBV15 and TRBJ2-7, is DAMVIQNPRYQVTQFGKPVTLSCSQTLNHNVMYWYQQKSSQAPKLLFHYYDKDFNNEADTPDNFQSRRPNTSFCFLDIRSPGLGDTAMYLCATSRDTTSGSGDEQYFGPGTRLTVT.

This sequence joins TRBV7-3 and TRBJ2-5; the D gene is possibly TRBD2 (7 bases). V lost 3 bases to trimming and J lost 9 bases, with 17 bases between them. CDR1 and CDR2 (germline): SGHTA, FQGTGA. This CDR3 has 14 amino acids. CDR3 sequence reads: CASSFGLGEGAQYF. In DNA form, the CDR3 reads TGTGCCAGCAGCTTTGGGCTGGGGGAGGGGGCCCAGTACTTC.

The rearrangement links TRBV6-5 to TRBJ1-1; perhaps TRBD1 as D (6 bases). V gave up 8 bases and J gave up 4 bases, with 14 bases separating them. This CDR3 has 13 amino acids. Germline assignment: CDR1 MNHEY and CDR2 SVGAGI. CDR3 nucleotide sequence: TGTGCCAGCTCCCAGGGGAGGCCCACTGAAGCTTTCTTT. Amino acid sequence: CASSQGRPTEAFF.

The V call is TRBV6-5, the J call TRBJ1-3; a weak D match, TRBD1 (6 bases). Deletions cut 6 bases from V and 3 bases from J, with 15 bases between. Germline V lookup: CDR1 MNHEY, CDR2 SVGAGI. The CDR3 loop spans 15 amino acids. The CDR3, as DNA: TGTGCCAGCAGCCGAACAGGGTATGGTGGAAACACCATATATTTT. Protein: CASSRTGYGGNTIYF.

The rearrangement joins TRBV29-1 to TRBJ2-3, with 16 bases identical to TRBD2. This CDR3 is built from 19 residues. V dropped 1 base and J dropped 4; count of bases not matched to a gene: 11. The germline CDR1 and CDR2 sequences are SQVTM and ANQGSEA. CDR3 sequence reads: CSVEVGTSGRGIWSDTQYF. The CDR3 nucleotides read TGCAGCGTTGAAGTGGGGACTAGCGGGAGGGGAATTTGGTCAGATACGCAGTATTTT.

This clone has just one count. The CDR3 here is CAISAASGAYNEQFF. The CDR3 DNA reads TGTGCCATCAGTGCCGCTAGCGGGGCCTACAATGAGCAGTTCTTC. The V gene is TRBV10-3, the J gene TRBJ2-1; 9 bases match TRBD2. The V gene's germline CDR1 is ENHRY and CDR2 SYGVKD. The V and J ends lost 4 bases and 2 bases, in that order; junction bases with no gene match: 3. The CDR3 is 15 residues long.

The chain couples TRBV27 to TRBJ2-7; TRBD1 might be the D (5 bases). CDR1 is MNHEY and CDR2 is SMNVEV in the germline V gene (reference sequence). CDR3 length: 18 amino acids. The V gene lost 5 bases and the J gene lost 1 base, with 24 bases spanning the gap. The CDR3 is CASSALLPQGLGSYEQYF. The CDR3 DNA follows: TGTGCCAGCAGTGCTCTTCTTCCTCAGGGTTTGGGGTCCTACGAGCAGTACTTC.

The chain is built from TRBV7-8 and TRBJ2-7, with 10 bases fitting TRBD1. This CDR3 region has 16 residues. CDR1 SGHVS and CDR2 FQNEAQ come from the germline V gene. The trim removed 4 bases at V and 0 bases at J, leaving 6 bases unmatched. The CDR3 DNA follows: TGTGCCAGCAGCTCTCACCGGGACAGGGGCTCCTACGAGCAGTACTTC. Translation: CASSSHRDRGSYEQYF.

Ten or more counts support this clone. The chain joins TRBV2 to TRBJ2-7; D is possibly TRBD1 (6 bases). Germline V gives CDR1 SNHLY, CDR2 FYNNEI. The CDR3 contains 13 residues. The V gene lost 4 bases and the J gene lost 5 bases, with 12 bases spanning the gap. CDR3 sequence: CASSVQGMNEQYF. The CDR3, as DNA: TGTGCCAGCAGTGTACAGGGAATGAACGAGCAGTACTTC.